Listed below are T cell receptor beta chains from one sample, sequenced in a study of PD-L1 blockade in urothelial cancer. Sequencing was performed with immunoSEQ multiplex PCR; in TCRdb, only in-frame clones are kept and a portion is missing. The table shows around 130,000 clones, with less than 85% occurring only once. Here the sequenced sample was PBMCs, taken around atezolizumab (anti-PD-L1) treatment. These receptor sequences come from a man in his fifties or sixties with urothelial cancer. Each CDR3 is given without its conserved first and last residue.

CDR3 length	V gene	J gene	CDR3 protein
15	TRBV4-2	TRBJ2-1	ASSLGLAGGPYNEQF
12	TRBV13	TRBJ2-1	ASTAAGRGNEQF
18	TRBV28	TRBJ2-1	ASSPTGTSGMRSSYNEQF
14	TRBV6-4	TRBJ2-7	ASSYGGLARQYEQY
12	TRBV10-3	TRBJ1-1	AISAQGLNTEAF
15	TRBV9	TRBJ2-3	ASSGGKAGGSTDTQY
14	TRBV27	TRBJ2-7	ARSRPSGQGAGEQY
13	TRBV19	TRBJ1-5	ASSNPGQGVQPQH
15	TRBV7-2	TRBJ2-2	ASSLGGGREYTGELF
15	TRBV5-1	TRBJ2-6	ASSTLTRASGANVLT
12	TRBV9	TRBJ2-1	ASSERLAGHEQF
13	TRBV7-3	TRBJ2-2	ASSLDGSAGGELF
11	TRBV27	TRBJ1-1	ASGFGSGGDAF
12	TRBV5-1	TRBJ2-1	ASRSGTAINEQF
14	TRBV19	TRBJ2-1	ASSIGYSGSLNEQF
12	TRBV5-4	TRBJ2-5	ASSRGTGQETQY
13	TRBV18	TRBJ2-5	ASSPYLQGQETQY
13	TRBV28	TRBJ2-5	ASSLPGGLAKTQY